Sequencing of this T cell receptor beta chain was carried out in a study of shared clonotypes between healthy human individuals (dated by TCRdb to about 2020). Background for the entire study: The cohort comprised a couple of women and a few men aged 18 to 49 years. To estimate repertoire size and how much clonotypes are shared between individuals, the study performed deep sequencing of blood TCR repertoires from roughly five healthy adults. To increase sequencing depth and limit assay-specific biases, TCR repertoire library preparation and sequencing were carried out by different laboratories using diverse techniques. Each donor's leukapheresis produced roughly between about 0.9 and 9.5 billion PBMCs.

Donors were healthy HIV-negative adults with no recently reported acute infections or vaccinations. All donors were Caucasian adults living in Nashville, Tennessee, USA. For unsorted samples, 100 million or so PBMCs were counted, and genomic DNA was extracted using the QIAamp DNA Blood Mini kit. Blood was collected by leukapheresis, and PBMCs were isolated by Ficoll-Histopaque density gradient centrifugation and then cryopreserved in liquid nitrogen vapor phase. Including the terminal cysteine and phenylalanine, the CDR3 comprises 13 residues. Left in the record is the CDR3 DNA by itself, 39 bases read in frame from the first base. CDR1 is given as ENHRY and CDR2 as SYGVKD, both from the germline V gene. The V and J ends are trimmed by 8 bases and 0 bases, leaving 10 bases between them. About this clone: The specificity of this receptor is unknown. Per-base quality was not reported, and no clone a single base away is much larger than it.

General findings and caveats noted by the study authors: Sampling was limited to blood, and TCR repertoires in tissue likely differ from TCR repertoires in blood. Based on pairwise subsampling, the degree of clonotype sharing among donors was expected to be affected by sequencing depth. Because the study included only a small number of donors, the genetic and exposure-history diversity represented was limited.

TCR CDR3 regions were amplified from genomic DNA by multiplex PCR using the deep immunoSEQ assay. Extracted genomic DNA from each cell subset was distributed evenly across all wells of several immunoSEQ 96-well plates, and each plate was treated as a replicate. Each replicate PCR for unsorted PBMC received roughly 0.3 ug genomic DNA, equal to approximately 29,000 T cell genomes. Ten immunoSEQ deep assay plates were used to sequence unsorted PBMC genomic DNA. Purified libraries were measured with a Qubit 3.0 fluorometer, size-checked on a Bioanalyzer 2100, and measured again with the KAPA Library Quantification kit. Each immunoSEQ 96-well plate was sequenced on its own single-read 150-cycle Illumina NextSeq 550 flow cell. As for the original processing: Because the immunoSEQ output included only junctional sequences and no quality scores, the filtering could not be the same as the filtering used for full-length reads. Sequences were annotated with PyIR, a Python wrapper for IgBLAST v1.9, and V/J genes and CDR3 were assigned using IMGT germline references. Reads were removed for weak V/J assignments (E-value above 1e-6), missing CDR3, stop codons, out-of-frame junctions, or ambiguous translated residues. A V3J clonotype was defined by an identical inferred V gene, J gene, and CDR3 amino acid sequence. The percentage overlap between two repertoires was calculated by dividing the number of shared unique clonotypes by the size of the smaller repertoire. RTK rarefaction, the Chao1 estimator, and Recon v2.1 estimates of unobserved clonotypes were used to assess repertoire richness. This immuneACCESS table, as held by TCRdb, lists in-frame sequences with V and J called but not all clones. Of the missing ones, under half trace to an unresolved V gene in checked studies; the others have no known cause. The DNA gave D and trimming, while V, J and clone size come from that table. The sample table records around 430,000 clones; 70% to 80% of these occur just once. The ten biggest clones cover about 13% of the sample.

The chain is encoded by TRBV10-3 joined to TRBJ1-1; the D region possibly corresponds to TRBD1 (5 bases align). Sequencing was performed on PBMCs. This clonotype was sampled from a woman aged 40 to 50 in good health. Some clones in this sample may be carry-over from other donors' samples. The CDR3 region: CAIWDPLNTEAFF. The DNA sequence is TGTGCCATCTGGGACCCTCTGAACACTGAAGCTTTCTTT.